This is a list of T cell receptor beta chains from one sample in a study of blood T cell repertoires in COVID-19. Assay used: immunoSEQ multiplex PCR; TCRdb lists only in-frame clones, some missing. The data contain 95,000 to 100,000 clones, approximately 88% of them singletons. What was sequenced was peripheral blood. The source is a woman aged 55-69 years with acute or convalescent COVID-19. Each CDR3 is given with its conserved first and last residue. D genes are given only for firm matches. Only some rows state a clone size, as once, few, many or a class for expanded clones.

clone size	D gene	V gene	J gene	CDR3 protein	CDR3 DNA
.	.	TRBV19	TRBJ1-3	CASSISGGGNTIYF	TGTGCCAGTAGTATATCCGGCGGCGGAAACACCATATATTTT
few	.	TRBV28	TRBJ1-5	CASSYPTEGNQPQHF	TGTGCCAGCAGTTACCCGACAGAAGGAAATCAGCCCCAGCATTTT
.	TRBD2	TRBV11-3	TRBJ2-2	CASSPGGGTGELFF	TGTGCCAGCAGCCCGGGGGGGGGCACCGGGGAGCTGTTTTTT
.	.	TRBV11-2	TRBJ2-5	CASSQFQGREETQYF	TGTGCCAGCAGCCAATTCCAGGGGCGTGAGGAGACCCAGTACTTC
.	.	TRBV7-8	TRBJ1-5	CASSLGTAKNQPQHF	TGTGCCAGCAGCTTAGGGACAGCCAAAAATCAGCCCCAGCATTTT
.	TRBD1	TRBV19	TRBJ1-2	CASSRDRGLNGYTF	TGTGCCAGTAGTAGGGACAGGGGGCTAAATGGCTACACCTTC
.	.	TRBV4-3	TRBJ1-1	CASSQVGSGREAFF	TGCGCCAGCAGCCAAGTCGGGTCGGGGAGGGAAGCTTTCTTT
.	.	TRBV12-3/TRBV12-4	TRBJ2-7	CASTQGNEQYF	TGTGCCAGCACACAGGGTAACGAGCAGTACTTC
many	.	TRBV3-1/TRBV3-2	TRBJ2-1	CASSAVSSGEQFF	TGTGCCAGCAGCGCCGTGAGTTCCGGTGAGCAGTTCTTC
.	TRBD1	TRBV30	TRBJ1-5	CAWRGQGFGQPQHF	TGTGCCTGGAGGGGACAGGGGTTCGGTCAGCCCCAGCATTTT